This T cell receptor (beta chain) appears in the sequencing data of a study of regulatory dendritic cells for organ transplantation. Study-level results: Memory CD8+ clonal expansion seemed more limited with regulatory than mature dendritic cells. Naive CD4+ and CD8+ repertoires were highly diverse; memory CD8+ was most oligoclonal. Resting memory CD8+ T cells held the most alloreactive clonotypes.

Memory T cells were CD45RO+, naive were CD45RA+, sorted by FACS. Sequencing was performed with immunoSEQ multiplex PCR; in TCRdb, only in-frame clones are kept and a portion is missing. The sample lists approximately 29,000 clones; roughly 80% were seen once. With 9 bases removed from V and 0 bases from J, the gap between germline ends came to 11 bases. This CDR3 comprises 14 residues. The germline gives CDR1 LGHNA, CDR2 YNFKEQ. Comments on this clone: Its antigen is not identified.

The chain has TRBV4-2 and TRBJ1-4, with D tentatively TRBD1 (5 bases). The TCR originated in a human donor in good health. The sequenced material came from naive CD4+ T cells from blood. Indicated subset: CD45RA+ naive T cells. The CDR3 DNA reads TGTGCCAGTTCAATGACAGCAACTAATGAAAAACTGTTTTTT. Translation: CASSMTATNEKLFF.